Following are 29 T cell receptor beta chains from one sample sequenced in a study of blood T cell repertoires in COVID-19. Sequencing used immunoSEQ multiplex PCR; TCRdb keeps in-frame clones, though not all of them. The table has more than 65,000 clones, around 84% seen once. Sequenced: peripheral blood. The source is a man aged 50-60 years with acute or convalescent COVID-19.

This sequence joins TRBV11-2 and TRBJ2-1; D unclear. The CDR3 is made up of 18 amino acids. The germline V and J ends were trimmed by 0 bases and 0 bases, with 15 bases remaining between them. Germline V gives CDR1 SGHAT, CDR2 FQNNGV. The CDR3 is CASSLDFESANSYNEQFF. CDR3 bases: TGTGCCAGCAGCTTAGATTTTGAGAGTGCAAACTCCTACAATGAGCAGTTCTTC.

The table lists this clone with a count of one. The genes are TRBV5-1 and TRBJ1-1; 7 bases match TRBD1. This CDR3 contains 16 residues. Germline V gene sequence: CDR1 SGHRS, CDR2 YFSETQ. Trimming removed 3 bases from V and 0 bases from J; junction bases left unmatched: 8. CDR3 DNA sequence: TGCGCCAGCAGCTCCGGACAGGAGTCCATGAACACTGAAGCTTTCTTT. It codes for CASSSGQESMNTEAFF.

In DNA, the CDR3 is TGTGCCAGCAGTGACCTGATGGGGCTCGGATCCTACGAGCAGTACTTC. Translated, it gives CASSDLMGLGSYEQYF. The chain joins TRBV27 to TRBJ2-7, with a tentative D call TRBD1 (5 bases). Germline loops: CDR1 MNHEY, CDR2 SMNVEV (reference sequence). CDR3 size: 16 residues. The V and J ends lost 5 bases and 1 base respectively, with 18 bases between them.

The V call is TRBV28, the J call TRBJ1-5, with D uncertain. Trimming took off 5 bases at V and 5 bases at J, with 4 bases between the two ends. CDR3 size: 11 residues. CDR1 and CDR2 from the germline V gene are MDHEN and SYDVKM. CDR3 DNA sequence: TGTGCCAGCAGTCAATATCAGCCCCAGCATTTT. This codes for CASSQYQPQHF.

This chain uses TRBV21-1 with TRBJ1-6. TRBV21-1 is assigned pseudogene status. The CDR3 is 14 residues long. CDR3 amino acids: CASSLRQEDSPLHF. In DNA, the CDR3 is TGTGCCAGCAGCTTGCGCCAGGAGGATTCACCCCTCCACTTT.

V gene TRBV7-2 combines with J gene TRBJ2-7, with 7 bases aligning to TRBD2. Germline trimming cut 5 bases from V and 2 bases from J; bases unmatched to any gene: 3. This CDR3 region has 13 residues. CDR1 SGHTA and CDR2 FQGNSA come from the germline V gene. CDR3 region: CASSPGLPYEQYF. The CDR3 nucleotides are TGTGCCAGCAGCCCGGGACTACCCTACGAGCAGTACTTC.

J is TRBJ2-7 and V is TRBV6-2 or TRBV6-3; 12 bases fit TRBD2. The CDR3 consists of 15 residues. The junction had 5 bases not matched to a gene; V was cut back by 5 bases and J by 3 bases. From germline, CDR1 is MNHEY and CDR2 SVGEGT. This chain's CDR3 is CASSPTGLAGYEQYF. The CDR3 region has the DNA TGTGCCAGCAGTCCCACGGGACTAGCGGGCTACGAGCAGTACTTC.

The chain links TRBV15 to TRBJ2-3; no clear D. Between the trimmed V and J ends, which lost 1 base and 2 bases, there was a span of 16 bases. In germline, CDR1 is LNHNV, CDR2 YYDKDF (reference sequence). CDR3 length equals 17 residues. The CDR3 nucleotides read TGTGCCACCAGCAGAGGAGCATGGAGCCCCGACACAGATACGCAGTATTTT. Residues: CATSRGAWSPDTDTQYF.

V usage is TRBV6-2 or TRBV6-3 and J usage is TRBJ2-2; 10 positions agree with TRBD2. Germline lookup yields CDR1 MNHEY and CDR2 SVGEGT. CDR3 length: 15 residues. Trimming cost V 6 bases and J 1 base; bases outside gene matches: 2. CDR3 in DNA: TGTGCCAGCAGCCGGACTAGCGGGAACACCGGGGAGCTGTTTTTT. Encoded protein: CASSRTSGNTGELFF.

The CDR3 sequence is CASSLADRVSQYF. CDR3 coding DNA: TGCGCCAGCAGCTTGGCCGACAGGGTGTCCCAGTACTTC. The genes are TRBV5-1 and TRBJ2-5; 7 bases fit TRBD1. This CDR3 spans 13 amino acids. Looked up from germline, CDR1 is SGHRS and CDR2 is YFSETQ. The junction had 5 bases not matched to a gene; V was cut back by 0 bases and J by 9 bases.

The chain uses TRBV11-2 and TRBJ2-3, with D hard to call. This CDR3 has 13 amino acids. The V gene's germline CDR1 is SGHAT and CDR2 FQNNGV. V was pared by 1 base and J by 4 bases, with 6 bases between. CDR3 sequence: CASSLAVPDTQYF. Written as DNA, the CDR3 is TGTGCCAGCAGCTTAGCGGTTCCAGATACGCAGTATTTT.

This sequence joins TRBV5-1 and TRBJ2-7; D is perhaps TRBD2 (5 bases). Germline V gives CDR1 SGHRS, CDR2 YFSETQ. This CDR3 spans 15 amino acids. Trimming took 4 bases from V and 1 from J, leaving 15 bases between them. CDR3 coding DNA: TGCGCCAGCAGCCCGGGGTCGGGTCAATCCTACGAGCAGTACTTC. Residues: CASSPGSGQSYEQYF.

This rearrangement joins TRBV4-1 to TRBJ2-7; D ambiguous. Between the trimmed V and J ends, which lost 0 bases and 4 bases, there was a span of 7 bases. This CDR3 comprises 13 residues. Germline CDR1 MGHRA, CDR2 YSYEKL. CDR3 nucleotide sequence: TGCGCCAGCAGCCAAGATTTGCAGTACGAGCAGTACTTC. Translation: CASSQDLQYEQYF.

The chain joins TRBV7-2 to TRBJ2-3, with 9 bases lining up with TRBD2. V lost 1 base, J lost 8 bases, and 7 bases stayed unmatched. The CDR3 covers 15 residues. The V gene's germline CDR1 is SGHTA and CDR2 FQGNSA. The CDR3 coding sequence is TGTGCCAGCAGCTTAGATGGCGGGAGGGCTAGTACGCAGTATTTT. Translation: CASSLDGGRASTQYF.

The chain has TRBV24-1 and TRBJ2-2; TRBD1 agrees at 10 bases. The CDR3 spans 18 residues. The J segment lost 4 bases and the V segment lost 4 bases, leaving 11 bases of the junction unmatched. CDR1 is KGHDR and CDR2 is SFDVKD in the germline V gene. The CDR3 spells CATSDLSLGQGSTGELFF. CDR3 bases: TGTGCCACCAGTGACCTATCCCTGGGACAGGGGAGCACCGGGGAGCTGTTTTTT.

The rearrangement uses TRBV7-6 and TRBJ2-1; the match to TRBD2 covers 10 bases. Germline-derived CDR1 and CDR2 are SGHVS and FNYEAQ. This CDR3 contains 13 residues. The trim removed 1 base at V and 10 bases at J, leaving 1 base unmatched. CDR3 region: CASSLVLAGEQFF. The CDR3 bases are TGTGCCAGCAGCTTAGTACTAGCGGGAGAGCAGTTCTTC. Complete variable domain (other parts from reference TRBV7-6 and TRBJ2-1): GAGVSQSPRYKVTKRGQDVALRCDPISGHVSLYWYRQALGQGPEFLTYFNYEAQQDKSGLPNDRFSAERPEGSISTLTIQRTEQRDSAMYRCASSLVLAGEQFFGPGTRLTVL.

This chain links TRBV19 with TRBJ2-3; 12 bases are a match to TRBD2. The CDR3 length is 17 residues. Looked up from germline, CDR1 is LNHDA and CDR2 is SQIVND (reference sequence). The ends lost 6 bases at V and 4 bases at J; junction bases unmatched: 11. The CDR3 here is CASSQGLAGLVADTQYF. CDR3 bases: TGTGCCAGTAGCCAGGGACTAGCGGGTCTAGTCGCAGATACGCAGTATTTT.

The J gene is TRBJ2-5, the V gene TRBV12-3 or TRBV12-4, with D unclear. The CDR3 loop spans 12 amino acids. Trimming removed 5 bases at V and 3 bases at J, with 7 bases between. The CDR3, as DNA: TGTGCCAGCAGTCCTGAGAAAGAGACCCAGTACTTC. Its translation is CASSPEKETQYF.

This clone was counted a few times. This same CDR3 is encoded by further DNA sequences in the sample. The chain employs TRBV6-6 and TRBJ1-5; the D is unclear. Germline V gives CDR1 MNHNY, CDR2 SVGAGI (reference sequence). This CDR3 is 14 amino acids long. Trimming took 0 bases from V and 5 from J, leaving 8 bases between them. The CDR3 DNA reads TGTGCCAGCAGTTACTCGGAGCGGGATCAGCCCCAGCATTTT. Amino acid sequence: CASSYSERDQPQHF.

The chain joins TRBV5-6 to TRBJ1-1; D is unclear. The CDR3 spans 14 residues. V was pared by 0 bases and J by 1 base, with 7 bases between. Germline V gives CDR1 SGHDT, CDR2 YYEEEE. This CDR3 reads CASSLGLQNTEAFF. The CDR3 DNA is TGTGCCAGCAGCTTGGGGTTACAGAACACTGAAGCTTTCTTT.

The V gene is TRBV5-4, the J gene TRBJ2-5; 7 bases align to TRBD1. Germline assignment: CDR1 SGHNT and CDR2 YYREEE (reference sequence). This CDR3 comprises 14 residues. V lost 2 bases and J lost 4; bases outside the gene matches: 5. CDR3 loop: CASSFTGEGETQYF. The CDR3 DNA reads TGTGCCAGCAGCTTTACAGGGGAAGGAGAGACCCAGTACTTC.

The gene calls are TRBV9 and TRBJ2-6, with D tentatively TRBD1 (6 bases). Trimming pared 0 bases from V and 0 bases from J, leaving 10 bases between. Germline loops: CDR1 SGDLS, CDR2 YYNGEE. The CDR3 spans 17 residues. In DNA form, the CDR3 reads TGTGCCAGCAGCGTAGAACAGGGCCCCTCTGGGGCCAACGTCCTGACTTTC. It specifies CASSVEQGPSGANVLTF.

The V call is TRBV9, the J call TRBJ1-1; 7 nucleotides align to TRBD1. The ends lost 0 bases at V and 3 bases at J; junction bases unmatched: 2. CDR3 length equals 14 residues. Germline lookup yields CDR1 SGDLS and CDR2 YYNGEE. CDR3 amino acids: CASSVDRGDTEAFF. The CDR3 region has the DNA TGTGCCAGCAGCGTAGACAGGGGAGACACTGAAGCTTTCTTT.

The chain employs TRBV28 and TRBJ2-7; the D gene is possibly TRBD2 (6 bases). Germline CDR1 reads MDHEN; CDR2 reads SYDVKM. The V gene lost 5 bases and the J gene lost 2 bases, with 19 bases spanning the gap. The CDR3 loop spans 16 amino acids. The CDR3 bases are TGTGCCAGCAGTACCCCTCATTGGGGGGACCCCTACGAGCAGTACTTC. Amino acids: CASSTPHWGDPYEQYF.

The V and J genes are TRBV2 and TRBJ2-1; 7 bases are shared with TRBD1. The CDR3 sequence is 16 residues long. Germline assignment: CDR1 SNHLY and CDR2 FYNNEI. Losses at the gene ends were 0 bases for V and 2 bases for J; bases not matched to a gene: 4. The CDR3 region has the DNA TGTGCCAGCAGTGAAGCGCAGGGGACAGCCTACAATGAGCAGTTCTTC. Translating gives CASSEAQGTAYNEQFF.

The chain is built from TRBV6-1 and TRBJ1-5; no clear D gene. The V end lost 1 base, the J end lost 6 bases, and 4 bases lay between the germline ends. Germline loops: CDR1 MNHNS, CDR2 SASEGT. The CDR3 extends over 12 amino acids. The chain's CDR3 is CASSEGGQPQHF. In DNA form, the CDR3 reads TGTGCCAGCAGTGAAGGAGGTCAGCCCCAGCATTTT.

The chain recombines TRBV2 with TRBJ2-6, with TRBD1 as a possible D gene (6 bases). Trimming removed 4 bases from V and 2 bases from J, with 6 bases in between. The length of the CDR3 is 14 residues. Germline assignment: CDR1 SNHLY and CDR2 FYNNEI. The CDR3 region is CASSAGAGANVLTF. Here the CDR3 DNA reads TGTGCCAGCAGTGCAGGGGCTGGGGCCAACGTCCTGACTTTC.

The rearrangement links TRBV24-1 to TRBJ2-2; D not certain. Trimming shortened V by 6 bases and J by 2 bases, and 12 bases separated the two germline ends. CDR3 size: 15 residues. From germline, CDR1 is KGHDR and CDR2 SFDVKD. CDR3 in amino acids: CATSSGGVNTGELFF. The CDR3 coding sequence is TGTGCCACCAGTAGTGGCGGAGTTAACACCGGGGAGCTGTTTTTT.

The chain is built from TRBV2 and TRBJ2-5; 8 bases line up with TRBD1. Trimming cost V 5 bases and J 2 bases; bases outside gene matches: 4. The CDR3 contains 14 residues. Germline lookup yields CDR1 SNHLY and CDR2 FYNNEI. The CDR3 sequence is CASSYRGIQETQYF. For the CDR3, the DNA is TGTGCCAGCAGTTACAGGGGGATACAAGAGACCCAGTACTTC.